This TCR beta chain was profiled in a study of CD8 T cells in Susac syndrome. The wider study: Patients with Susac syndrome were therapy-naive, on corticosteroids, or on intravenous immunoglobulin alone at the time that blood was drawn. Whole-study results and caveats: The study recognized that its TCR sequencing and HLA analysis covered a relatively small number of individuals.

Random hexamers primed reverse transcription of about 0.5 to 1 ug RNA. TCRdb independently ran MiXCR on the immunoSEQ multiplex PCR reads; one entry per CDR3 protein. The data contain approximately 150,000 distinct CDR3 sequences, under 97% of them singletons. CDR1 is DFQATT and CDR2 is SNEGSKA in the germline V gene (reference sequence). The CDR3 runs to 14 residues. J gave up 5 bases and V 3 bases, and 10 bases lay outside the gene matches. In regard to this clonotype: Antigen specificity is unknown.

The recently defined diagnostic criteria for definite or probable disease were met by the Susac syndrome patients. The CD8+ and CD4+ T cells were negatively isolated, with the TEMRA cells enriched by FACS. The specimen was CD4+ T cells from PBMCs. The sequence came from a human donor with Susac syndrome. V usage is TRBV20-1 and J usage is TRBJ2-7, with TRBD2 matching over 7 bases. The CDR3 sequence: CSARPAGGSHEQYF. The CDR3 coding sequence is TGCAGTGCTAGGCCCGCCGGGGGGAGCCACGAGCAGTACTTC.